This T cell receptor (beta chain) came from a study of spatial heterogeneity in lung cancer. V was trimmed by 3 bases and J by 5 bases, leaving 10 bases between them. The CDR3 is 13 amino acids. Germline CDR1 SGHKS, CDR2 YYEKEE (reference sequence). Time point of the sample: sample taken at primary tumor resection. Study-wide points: Blood contained ubiquitous expanded tumor TCRs more at resection than at follow-up.

This clonotype was seen repeatedly, ten times or more. Its antigen is unknown. TCRdb re-derived calls from the 5' RACE reads in MiXCR, one entry per CDR3 protein. The top ten clones hold around 10% of a sample with 48,000 or so distinct CDR3 sequences, approximately 5.7% of them seen once. This chain uses TRBV5-5 with TRBJ2-3; D gene unclear. The sequenced sample was PBMCs, obtained at surgery. This clonotype originated in a male donor with early-stage non-small cell lung cancer. The CDR3 DNA is TGTGCCAGCAGCTCTCCAGGAGTAGATACGCAGTATTTT. This translates into CASSSPGVDTQYF.